The following is a T cell receptor beta chain sequence with its context. Antigen: not known. This CDR3 is also generated by other DNA sequences in the sample. Data came from immunoSEQ multiplex PCR; TCRdb stores just in-frame clones and leaves some out. The sample has 25,000 or so clones; 74% are singletons. V was shortened by 5 bases and J by 0 bases, with 7 bases between the two germline ends. The CDR3 length is 13 residues. Germline V gene data show CDR1 as SGHTA and CDR2 as FQGNSA. The data belong to a study of immune evolution from preneoplasia to lung adenocarcinoma. General study points: Later-stage lesions appeared to have more T cells, more diversity, less clonality. Normal lung had the highest top T cell clone frequencies.

The source material was FFPE invasive lung adenocarcinoma tissue. The chain joins TRBV7-2 to TRBJ1-1; D is uncertain. The TCR sequence derives from a person between 55 and 69 years old with invasive lung adenocarcinoma. Some clones in this sample may be carry-over from other donors' samples. CDR3 nucleotides: TGTGCCAGCAGCCCCTACTTGAACACTGAAGCTTTCTTT. It encodes CASSPYLNTEAFF.